This TCR beta chain comes out of a study of blood T cell repertoires in COVID-19. Background on the study: COVID-19 samples collected from the United States, Italy and Spain covered acute and convalescent phases. PBMCs, B-cell-depleted T cells, or T cells were the source of the cDNA or gDNA that made up the material.

This clone came up once. Looked up from germline, CDR1 is GTSNPN and CDR2 is SVGIG (reference sequence). This CDR3 spans 12 amino acids. Trimming took off 2 bases at V and 6 bases at J, with 7 bases between the two ends. Study processing details: Researchers report that nucleated cell counts were estimated from reference gene primer amplification. TCRdb's table, derived via immunoSEQ multiplex PCR, lists solely in-frame clones and lacks some. V and J calls and clone size are copied from that table; D and trimming were computed from the DNA. The sample shows roughly 120,000 clones, roughly four fifths of them seen only once.

This receptor was identified in a woman between 55 and 75 years old with acute or convalescent COVID-19. Sequencing input: peripheral blood. The chain joins TRBV30 to TRBJ2-2; D is possibly TRBD1 (6 bases). The CDR3 region is CAWSKGAGELFF. Here the CDR3 DNA reads TGTGCCTGGAGTAAGGGGGCCGGGGAGCTGTTTTTT.